A single sample gave rise to the 32 T cell receptor beta chains below, sequenced in a study of T cells in Graves' hyperthyroidism and ophthalmopathy. Amplified TCR beta CDR3 regions came from RNA transcripts. RT-PCR in the first round (using the HTBI primer set) targeted the TCR CDR3. TCRdb reprocessed the multiplex PCR reads with MiXCR, giving one entry per CDR3 protein. The repertoire holds roughly 800,000 distinct CDR3 sequences, with around 38% as singletons. Sequenced sample: blood. These receptors were collected from a man aged 18-30 years with Graves' hyperthyroidism.

This clonotype was counted many times. A read error may produce the germline difference seen at one junction end. This chain connects TRBV7-7 to TRBJ2-5; D might be TRBD1 or TRBD2, each matching 6 bases. The germline gives CDR1 SSHAT, CDR2 FNYEAQ (reference sequence). This CDR3 contains 13 residues. CDR3 sequence (DNA): TGTGCTAGCAGCTTAGAGGGGGGAGAGACCCAGTACTTC. Its translation is CASSLEGGETQYF.

Many counts were recorded for this clonotype. The J gene is TRBJ1-1, the V gene TRBV20-1, with D unclear. Germline-derived CDR1 and CDR2 are DFQATT and SNEGSKA (reference sequence). The CDR3 is 13 amino acids. V dropped 0 bases and J dropped 7 bases, with 12 bases sitting between them. Here the CDR3 reads CSARDAPQFEAFF. CDR3 DNA: TGCAGTGCTAGAGACGCTCCCCAGTTTGAAGCTTTCTTT.

Ten or more counts support this clonotype. This chain uses TRBV7-9 with TRBJ1-4; D unresolved. The CDR3 totals 12 residues. V lost 7 bases and J 6 bases, leaving 9 bases between the germline ends. Per germline, CDR1 SEHNR and CDR2 FQNEAQ (reference sequence). CDR3 sequence: CASNGRDEKLFF. The CDR3 DNA reads as TGTGCCAGCAACGGAAGGGATGAAAAACTGTTTTTT.

Ten or more counts support this clonotype. The rearrangement uses TRBV10-3 and TRBJ2-5; D perhaps matches TRBD1 (6 bases). In germline, CDR1 is ENHRY, CDR2 SYGVKD. This CDR3 is built from 15 residues. V lost 10 bases and J lost 5, with 23 bases in between. CDR3 in DNA: TGTGCCACCACTGCTTCACAGGGAAGGGGTGAGACCCAGTACTTC. As protein: CATTASQGRGETQYF.

The chain combines TRBV29-1 with TRBJ1-2; D perhaps matches TRBD1 (6 bases). CDR3 length equals 13 residues. Trimming removed 1 base from V and 4 bases from J, with 10 bases in between. Germline values: CDR1 SQVTM, CDR2 ANQGSEA. CDR3 amino acids: CSVEGQDGYGYTF. The CDR3 DNA is TGCAGCGTTGAAGGACAGGATGGCTATGGCTACACCTTC.

The chain joins TRBV2 to TRBJ2-2; 9 positions match TRBD1. Germline CDR1 is SNHLY and CDR2 is FYNNEI. The CDR3 runs to 17 residues. V was pared by 3 bases and J by 5 bases, with 10 bases of the junction left unmatched. CDR3 loop: CASSDPGQGIRTGELFF. The CDR3 DNA sequence: TGTGCCAGCAGTGATCCAGGACAGGGGATTCGAACCGGGGAGCTGTTTTTT. Supplemented by reference TRBV2 and TRBJ2-2, the full variable domain reads EPEVTQTPSHQVTQMGQEVILRCVPISNHLYFYWYRQILGQKVEFLVSFYNNEISEKSEIFDDQFSVERPDGSNFTLKIRSTKLEDSAMYFCASSDPGQGIRTGELFFGEGSRLTVL.

In DNA form, the CDR3 reads TGCAGTGCCTCTGACAGTTCATTTTCCTACGAGCAGTACTTC. Protein product: CSASDSSFSYEQYF. This sequence joins TRBV20-1 and TRBJ2-7, with a possible D match to TRBD1 (5 bases). This CDR3 has 14 amino acids. Trimming removed 6 bases from V and 1 base from J, with 16 bases in between. The germline gives CDR1 DFQATT, CDR2 SNEGSKA (reference sequence).

With regard to this clonotype: It is likely a read error, because the conserved phenylalanine at the end of the CDR3 is missing. The DNA is left out, because the CDR3 cannot be placed on it with certainty; the CDR3 is given as TCRdb lists it. This sequence joins TRBV29-1 and TRBJ1-1. The CDR3 has 8 residues if both end residues are counted. The germline gives CDR1 SQVTM, CDR2 ANQGSEA. This CDR3 reads CSVATANY.

V usage is TRBV5-1 and J usage is TRBJ1-3; no clear D. Trimming took off 0 bases at V and 4 bases at J, with 11 bases between the two ends. The germline V gene encodes CDR1 SGHRS and CDR2 YFSETQ. The CDR3 is 15 amino acids. The CDR3 is CASSLDLTSGNTIYF. CDR3 in DNA: TGCGCCAGCAGCTTGGACCTAACGTCGGGAAACACCATATATTTT.

This clonotype has a single count. The V gene is TRBV29-1, the J gene TRBJ1-1; 7 bases match TRBD1. Germline V gives CDR1 SQVTM, CDR2 ANQGSEA. The CDR3 is 13 amino acids. V lost 3 bases and J lost 6; bases outside the gene matches: 7. Written as DNA, the CDR3 is TGCAGCGTTGAGAGTCAGGGGGGCCCTGAAGCTTTCTTT. It yields the protein CSVESQGGPEAFF.

This clonotype was recorded at least ten times. J is TRBJ2-7 and V is TRBV15, with 10 nucleotides matching TRBD1. This CDR3 spans 14 amino acids. The V gene's germline CDR1 is LNHNV and CDR2 YYDKDF (reference sequence). The junction had 2 bases not matched to a gene; V was cut back by 4 bases and J by 2 bases. The CDR3 protein is CATSTGTGAYEQYF. The CDR3 DNA follows: TGTGCCACCAGCACCGGGACAGGGGCCTACGAGCAGTACTTC.

The V call is TRBV25-1, the J call TRBJ1-3; D is uncertain. The CDR3 has 15 residues. With 6 bases removed from V and 5 bases from J, the gap between germline ends came to 17 bases. The germline V gene encodes CDR1 MGHDK and CDR2 SYGVNS. The CDR3 here is CASSQVYQSRNTIYF. The DNA of the CDR3 is TGTGCCAGCAGCCAAGTATACCAGTCTAGAAACACCATATATTTT.

The V and J genes are TRBV7-6 and TRBJ2-7; D not certain. The CDR3 runs 13 residues. The germline gives CDR1 SGHVS, CDR2 FNYEAQ. Deletions cut 3 bases from V and 7 bases from J, with 13 bases between. The CDR3: CASSLDGTGEQYF. For the CDR3, the DNA is TGTGCCAGCAGCTTGGACGGAACCGGGGAGCAGTACTTC.

The V gene is TRBV12-3 or TRBV12-4, the J gene TRBJ1-4; 7 positions agree with TRBD1. This CDR3 spans 14 amino acids. Trimming took 3 bases from V and 8 from J; bases not matched to a gene: 6. The CDR3 here is CASSFGDSREKLFF. DNA for the CDR3: TGTGCCAGCAGTTTCGGGGACAGCCGAGAAAAACTGTTTTTT.

In this sample, this clonotype turned up many times. CDR3 region: CASSPGGSSYEQYF. As DNA, the CDR3 is TGTGCCAGCAGCCCAGGGGGTAGCTCCTACGAGCAGTACTTC. The V and J genes are TRBV7-9 and TRBJ2-7; 7 bases are shared with TRBD1. The V gene end was trimmed by 5 bases and the J gene end by 0 bases; junction bases not matched to a gene: 4. CDR1 SEHNR and CDR2 FQNEAQ come from the germline V gene (reference sequence). The CDR3 covers 14 residues.

This clonotype was seen a handful of times. This chain connects TRBV2 to TRBJ2-7, with 8 bases lining up with TRBD1. Germline lookup yields CDR1 SNHLY and CDR2 FYNNEI. The CDR3 is made up of 16 amino acids. After removal of 2 bases from V and 3 bases from J, the junction contained 9 bases not matched to a gene. This CDR3 is CASSELDTGGHYEQYF. The CDR3 DNA follows: TGTGCCAGCAGTGAACTCGATACAGGGGGTCACTACGAGCAGTACTTC.

Only one count was recorded for this clonotype. The V gene is TRBV20-1, the J gene TRBJ2-7; 10 nucleotides agree with TRBD2. The CDR3 covers 15 residues. Germline V lookup: CDR1 DFQATT, CDR2 SNEGSKA (reference sequence). V lost 0 bases, J lost 4 bases, and 6 bases stayed unmatched. CDR3 bases: TGCAGTGCTAGAGAATACCCAGCGGGAGGGTACGAGCAGTACTTC. Protein sequence: CSAREYPAGGYEQYF.

This clonotype was recorded a few times. The chain links TRBV7-2 to TRBJ1-1; D gene unclear. CDR1 and CDR2 from the germline V gene are SGHTA and FQGNSA. The CDR3 sequence is 15 residues long. V lost 2 bases, J lost 4 bases, and 14 bases lay in between. CDR3 sequence (DNA): TGTGCCAGCAGCTTATGGATAGGGAGTGGCACTGAAGCTTTCTTT. Encoded protein: CASSLWIGSGTEAFF.

The chain has TRBV19 and TRBJ2-7; TRBD1 might be the D (6 bases). The CDR3 has 16 amino acids. Germline V CDR1 and CDR2: LNHDA, SQIVND (reference sequence). V was clipped by 7 bases and J by 0 bases, with 19 bases between them. CDR3 protein: CASTRPPRTVSYEQYF. The CDR3 DNA sequence: TGTGCCAGTACCCGCCCCCCCCGGACAGTCTCCTACGAGCAGTACTTC.

CDR3 amino acids: CASTVTGRDQPQHF. The CDR3 DNA reads as TGTGCCAGCACCGTGACAGGGCGCGATCAGCCCCAGCATTTT. The chain joins TRBV11-1 to TRBJ1-5; 7 nucleotides match TRBD1. The CDR3 is made up of 14 amino acids. Per germline, CDR1 SGHAT and CDR2 FQDESV (reference sequence). Trimming cost V 7 bases and J 5 bases; bases outside gene matches: 8.

CDR3 region: CSVKAASYEQYF. DNA of the CDR3: TGCAGTGTTAAGGCGGCCTCCTACGAGCAGTACTTC. The chain has TRBV20-1 and TRBJ2-7, with D unclear. The germline gives CDR1 DFQATT, CDR2 SNEGSKA (reference sequence). Trimming removed 7 bases at V and 0 bases at J, with 10 bases between. This CDR3 is built from 12 residues.

The CDR3 DNA is TGTGCCAGCAGCGCCCCGGACAGATCCACCGGGGAGCTGTTTTTT. Translated, it gives CASSAPDRSTGELFF. V and J are TRBV9 and TRBJ2-2; possibly TRBD1 for D (6 bases). This CDR3 is built from 15 residues. Per germline, CDR1 SGDLS and CDR2 YYNGEE. V lost 3 bases and J 4 bases, leaving 13 bases between the germline ends.

The chain combines TRBV29-1 with TRBJ1-2; tentatively, D is TRBD1 (6 bases). Trimming cost V 5 bases and J 5 bases, with 18 bases left between them. The germline CDR1 and CDR2 sequences are SQVTM and ANQGSEA. The CDR3 runs to 14 residues. In DNA, the CDR3 is TGCAGCGTTCACTCCGGGACAAGTTATTATGGCTACACCTTC. It specifies CSVHSGTSYYGYTF.

A few counts support this clonotype. The gene calls are TRBV7-3 and TRBJ1-1; TRBD1 agrees at 7 bases. This CDR3 region has 14 residues. Germline assignment: CDR1 SGHTA and CDR2 FQGTGA. V was pared by 0 bases and J by 4 bases, with 2 bases of the junction left unmatched. The CDR3 coding sequence is TGTGCCAGCAGCTTAACGACAGGGTCCACTGAAGCTTTCTTT. It encodes CASSLTTGSTEAFF.

In its sample, this clonotype was seen many times. The genes are TRBV9 and TRBJ1-1; maybe TRBD1 (5 bases). Germline lookup yields CDR1 SGDLS and CDR2 YYNGEE. CDR3 length: 13 amino acids. Trimming stripped 4 bases from V and 2 bases from J, with 9 bases between. CDR3 residues: CASSHGTNTEAFF. The CDR3 DNA follows: TGTGCCAGCAGCCATGGGACCAACACTGAAGCTTTCTTT.

This clonotype was counted only a few times. The genes are TRBV5-5 and TRBJ2-2, with 7 nucleotides matching TRBD2. Germline trimming cut 2 bases from V and 7 bases from J; bases unmatched to any gene: 11. CDR1 and CDR2 (germline): SGHKS, YYEKEE (reference sequence). The CDR3 sequence is 16 residues long. The CDR3 DNA sequence: TGTGCCAGCAGCTTTGCTTACGCGGGAGAAAGCGGGGAGCTGTTTTTT. Protein: CASSFAYAGESGELFF.

V gene TRBV11-3 combines with J gene TRBJ1-5; D ambiguous. The CDR3 contains 13 residues. CDR1 is SGHNT and CDR2 is YENEEA in the germline V gene. V was shortened by 0 bases and J by 7 bases, with 7 bases between the two germline ends. The CDR3 sequence: CASSLDHGQPQHF. The CDR3 nucleotides read TGTGCCAGCAGCTTAGATCACGGGCAGCCCCAGCATTTT. The full variable domain, completed using reference TRBV11-3 and TRBJ1-5, is EAGVVQSPRYKIIEKKQPVAFWCNPISGHNTLYWYLQNLGQGPELLIRYENEEAVDDSQLPKDRFSAERLKGVDSTLKIQPAELGDSAVYLCASSLDHGQPQHFGDGTRLSIL.

This clonotype was found many times. The chain combines TRBV10-3 with TRBJ2-7; 7 bases are a match to TRBD1. V trimming: 4 bases; J trimming: 10 bases; junction bases outside the gene matches: 7. The CDR3 runs to 12 residues. The germline V gene has CDR1 ENHRY and CDR2 SYGVKD. CDR3 DNA sequence: TGTGCCATCAGTGCCGGGACAGATATTCAGTACTTC. Translating it yields CAISAGTDIQYF.

The sample holds many counts of this clonotype. The chain carries TRBV7-9 and TRBJ2-7, with D perhaps matching TRBD1 (6 bases). The V end was cut by 5 bases, the J end by 3 bases, with 14 bases between. There are 14 residues in the CDR3. Germline V gene lookup returns CDR1 SEHNR and CDR2 FQNEAQ (reference sequence). CDR3 DNA: TGTGCCAGCAGCCGAGACAGGCAAGGCTACGAGCAGTACTTC. This codes for CASSRDRQGYEQYF.

This clonotype was found a few times. The chain employs TRBV29-1 and TRBJ1-4; 7 bases align to TRBD1. CDR1 is SQVTM, CDR2 ANQGSEA, per germline. CDR3 size: 15 residues. Losses at the gene ends were 5 bases for V and 5 bases for J; bases not matched to a gene: 11. The CDR3 loop reads CSVPPGGGTNEKLFF. The CDR3 DNA reads as TGCAGCGTTCCCCCAGGGGGGGGTACAAATGAAAAACTGTTTTTT.

This rearrangement joins TRBV5-1 to TRBJ2-7, with 8 bases aligning to TRBD1. The CDR3 extends over 16 amino acids. Trimming cost V 0 bases and J 3 bases; bases outside gene matches: 8. CDR1 and CDR2 from the germline V gene are SGHRS and YFSETQ. DNA for the CDR3: TGCGCCAGCAGCTTGGTGGACAGGGATGTTGGCTACGAGCAGTACTTC. Translation gives CASSLVDRDVGYEQYF. Full variable domain (remainder filled in from reference TRBV5-1 and TRBJ2-7): KAGVTQTPRYLIKTRGQQVTLSCSPISGHRSVSWYQQTPGQGLQFLFEYFSETQRNKGNFPGRFSGRQFSNSRSEMNVSTLELGDSALYLCASSLVDRDVGYEQYFGPGTRLTVT.

J is TRBJ2-7 and V is TRBV5-1, with D perhaps assigned TRBD1 or TRBD2 (5 bases each). The germline gives CDR1 SGHRS, CDR2 YFSETQ. The CDR3 sequence is 15 residues long. V lost 1 base and J lost 3, with 14 bases in between. The DNA of the CDR3 is TGCGCCAGCAGCTTGAGGCAGGGCGGGTACTACGAGCAGTACTTC. This sequence encodes CASSLRQGGYYEQYF.